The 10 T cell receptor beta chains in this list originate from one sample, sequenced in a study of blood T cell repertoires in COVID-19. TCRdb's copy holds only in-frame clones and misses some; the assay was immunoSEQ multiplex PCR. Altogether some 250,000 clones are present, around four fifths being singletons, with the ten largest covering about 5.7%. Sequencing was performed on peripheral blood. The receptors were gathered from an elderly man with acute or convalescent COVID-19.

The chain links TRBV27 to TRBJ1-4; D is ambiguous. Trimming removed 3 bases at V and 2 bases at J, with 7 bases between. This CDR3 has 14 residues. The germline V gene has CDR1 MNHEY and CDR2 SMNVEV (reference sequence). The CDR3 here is CASSFRRTNEKLFF. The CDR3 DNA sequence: TGTGCCAGCAGTTTTAGGAGGACTAATGAAAAACTGTTTTTT.

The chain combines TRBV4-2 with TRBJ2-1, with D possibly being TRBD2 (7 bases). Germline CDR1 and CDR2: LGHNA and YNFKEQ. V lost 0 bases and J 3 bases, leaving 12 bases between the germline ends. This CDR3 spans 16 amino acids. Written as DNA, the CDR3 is TGTGCCAGCAGCCAAGATGAAGGGGGGGGCTACAATGAGCAGTTCTTC. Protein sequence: CASSQDEGGGYNEQFF.

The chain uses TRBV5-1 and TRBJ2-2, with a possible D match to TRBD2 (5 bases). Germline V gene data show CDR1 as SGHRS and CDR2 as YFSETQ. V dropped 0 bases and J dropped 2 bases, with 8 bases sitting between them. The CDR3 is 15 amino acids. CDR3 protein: CASSLVGENTGELFF. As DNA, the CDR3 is TGCGCCAGCAGCTTGGTCGGGGAAAACACCGGGGAGCTGTTTTTT.

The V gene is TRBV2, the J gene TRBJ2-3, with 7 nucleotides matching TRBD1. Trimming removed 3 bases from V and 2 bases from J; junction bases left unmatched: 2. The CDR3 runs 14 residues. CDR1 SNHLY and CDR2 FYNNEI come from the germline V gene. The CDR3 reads CASSDDRATDTQYF. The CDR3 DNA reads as TGTGCCAGCAGTGATGACAGGGCCACAGATACGCAGTATTTT. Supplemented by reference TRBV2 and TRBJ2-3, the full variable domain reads EPEVTQTPSHQVTQMGQEVILRCVPISNHLYFYWYRQILGQKVEFLVSFYNNEISEKSEIFDDQFSVERPDGSNFTLKIRSTKLEDSAMYFCASSDDRATDTQYFGPGTRLTVL.

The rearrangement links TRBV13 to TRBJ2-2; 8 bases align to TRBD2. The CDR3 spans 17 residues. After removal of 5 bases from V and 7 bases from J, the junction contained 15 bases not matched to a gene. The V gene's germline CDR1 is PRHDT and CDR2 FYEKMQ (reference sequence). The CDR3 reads CASSPGPERERVGELFF. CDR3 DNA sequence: TGTGCCAGCAGCCCCGGTCCTGAGCGGGAGAGGGTCGGGGAGCTGTTTTTT.

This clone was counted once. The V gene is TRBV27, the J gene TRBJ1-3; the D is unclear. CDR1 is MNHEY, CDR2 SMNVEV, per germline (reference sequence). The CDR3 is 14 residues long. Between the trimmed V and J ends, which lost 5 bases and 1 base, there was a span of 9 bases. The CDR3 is CASSALASGNTIYF. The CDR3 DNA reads TGTGCCAGCAGTGCCCTGGCTTCTGGAAACACCATATATTTT.

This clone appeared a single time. The CDR3 nucleotides are TGTGCCAGCAGGAGGGGGACAGGGGGCTACAATGAGCAGTTCTTC. Its translation is CASRRGTGGYNEQFF. This chain joins TRBV6-5 and TRBJ2-1, with 11 positions matching TRBD1. The trim removed 6 bases at V and 3 bases at J, leaving 4 bases unmatched. This CDR3 has 15 residues. Germline CDR1 MNHEY, CDR2 SVGAGI.

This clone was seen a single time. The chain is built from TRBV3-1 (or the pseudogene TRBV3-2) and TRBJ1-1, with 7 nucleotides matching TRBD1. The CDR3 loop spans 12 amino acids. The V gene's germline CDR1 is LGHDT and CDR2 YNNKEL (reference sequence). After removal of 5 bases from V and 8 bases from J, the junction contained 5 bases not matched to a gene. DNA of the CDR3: TGTGCCAGCAGCGACCGGGACAGCGAAGCTTTCTTT. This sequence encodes CASSDRDSEAFF.

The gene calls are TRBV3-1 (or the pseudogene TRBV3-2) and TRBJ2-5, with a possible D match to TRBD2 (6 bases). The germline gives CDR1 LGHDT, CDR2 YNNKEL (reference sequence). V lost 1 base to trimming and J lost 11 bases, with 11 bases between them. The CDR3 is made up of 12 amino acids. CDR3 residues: CASSQGDLEQYF. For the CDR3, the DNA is TGTGCCAGCAGCCAAGGGGACTTGGAACAGTACTTC.

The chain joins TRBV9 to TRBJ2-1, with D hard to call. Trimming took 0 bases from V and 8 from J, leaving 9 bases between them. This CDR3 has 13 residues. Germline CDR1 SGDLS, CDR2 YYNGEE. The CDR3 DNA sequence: TGTGCCAGCAGCGTAGATTGGGCTGATGAGCAGTTCTTC. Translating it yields CASSVDWADEQFF.